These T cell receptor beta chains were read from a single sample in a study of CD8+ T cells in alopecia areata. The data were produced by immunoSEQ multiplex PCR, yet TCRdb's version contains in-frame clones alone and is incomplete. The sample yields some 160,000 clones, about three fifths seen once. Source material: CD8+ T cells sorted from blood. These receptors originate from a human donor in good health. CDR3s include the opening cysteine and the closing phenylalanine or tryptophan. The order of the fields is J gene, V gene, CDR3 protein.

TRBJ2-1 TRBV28 CASSEGEVVEQFF
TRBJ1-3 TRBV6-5 CASRGDSGNTIYF
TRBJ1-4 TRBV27 CASSSEGQGSTNEKLFF
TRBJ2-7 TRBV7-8 CASSLSLAGYEQYF
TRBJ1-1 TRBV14 CASSPEGQGFTEAFF
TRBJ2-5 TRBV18 CASSPLPEETQYF
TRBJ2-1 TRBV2 CASSQTSGRYEQFF
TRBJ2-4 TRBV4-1 CASSPWGYRKNIQYF
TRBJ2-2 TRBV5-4 CASSSSYPNTGELFF
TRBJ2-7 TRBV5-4 CASSSPIAGVYEQYF
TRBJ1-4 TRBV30 CAWSPQVALLEEKLFF